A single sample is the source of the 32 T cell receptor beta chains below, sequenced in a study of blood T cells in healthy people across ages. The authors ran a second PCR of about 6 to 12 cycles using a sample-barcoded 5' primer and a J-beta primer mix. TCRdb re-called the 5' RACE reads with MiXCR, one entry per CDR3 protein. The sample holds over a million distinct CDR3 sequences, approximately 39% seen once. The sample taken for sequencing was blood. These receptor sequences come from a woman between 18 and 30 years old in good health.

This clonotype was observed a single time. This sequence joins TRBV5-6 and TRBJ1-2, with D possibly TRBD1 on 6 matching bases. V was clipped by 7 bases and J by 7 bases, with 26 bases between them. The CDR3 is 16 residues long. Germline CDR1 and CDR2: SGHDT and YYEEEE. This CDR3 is CASGTMAQGPGIGYTF. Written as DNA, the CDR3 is TGTGCCAGCGGCACAATGGCTCAGGGGCCCGGGATTGGCTACACCTTC.

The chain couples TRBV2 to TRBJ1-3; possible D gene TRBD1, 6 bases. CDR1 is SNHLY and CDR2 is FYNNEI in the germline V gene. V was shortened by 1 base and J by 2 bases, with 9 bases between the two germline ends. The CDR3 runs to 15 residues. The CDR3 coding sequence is TGTGCCAGCAGTGAAGGACAGGTTGCTGGAAACACCATATATTTT. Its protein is CASSEGQVAGNTIYF.

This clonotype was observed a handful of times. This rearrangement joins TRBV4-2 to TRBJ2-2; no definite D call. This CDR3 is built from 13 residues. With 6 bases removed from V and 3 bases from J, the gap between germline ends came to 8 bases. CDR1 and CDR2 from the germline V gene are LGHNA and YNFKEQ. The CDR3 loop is CASRLWDTGELFF. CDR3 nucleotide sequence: TGTGCCAGCAGGCTATGGGACACCGGGGAGCTGTTTTTT.

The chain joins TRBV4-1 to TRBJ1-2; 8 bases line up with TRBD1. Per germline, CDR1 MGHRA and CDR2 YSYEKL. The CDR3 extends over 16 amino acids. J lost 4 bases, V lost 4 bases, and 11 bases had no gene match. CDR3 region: CASSPTRRQGTYGYTF. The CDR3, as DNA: TGCGCCAGCAGCCCGACCCGAAGACAGGGGACCTATGGCTACACCTTC.

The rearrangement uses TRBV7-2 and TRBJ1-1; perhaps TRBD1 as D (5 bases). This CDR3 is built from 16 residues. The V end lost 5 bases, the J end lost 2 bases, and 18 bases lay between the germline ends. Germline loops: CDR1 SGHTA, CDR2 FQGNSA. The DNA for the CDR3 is TGTGCCAGCAGCAGTCAACCAGGGATTTCAAACACTGAAGCTTTCTTT. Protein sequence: CASSSQPGISNTEAFF.

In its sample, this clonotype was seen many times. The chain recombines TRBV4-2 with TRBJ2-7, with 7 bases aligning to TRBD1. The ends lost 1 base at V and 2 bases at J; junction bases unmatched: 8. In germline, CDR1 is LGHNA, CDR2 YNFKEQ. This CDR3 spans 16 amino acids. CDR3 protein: CASSQVGTGEPYEQYF. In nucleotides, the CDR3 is TGTGCCAGCAGCCAAGTGGGAACAGGGGAACCCTACGAGCAGTACTTC.

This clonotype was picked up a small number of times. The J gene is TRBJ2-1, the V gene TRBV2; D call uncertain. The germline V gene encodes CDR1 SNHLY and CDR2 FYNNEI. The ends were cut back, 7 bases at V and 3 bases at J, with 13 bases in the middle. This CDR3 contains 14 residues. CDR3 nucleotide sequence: TGTGCCAGCAAGGGTAACAGTTACTACAATGAGCAGTTCTTC. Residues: CASKGNSYYNEQFF.

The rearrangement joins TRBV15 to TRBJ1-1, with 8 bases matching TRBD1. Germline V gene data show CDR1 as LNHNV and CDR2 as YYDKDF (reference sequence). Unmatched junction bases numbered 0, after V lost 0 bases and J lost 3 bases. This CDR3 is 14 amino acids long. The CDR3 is CATSRDRGHTEAFF. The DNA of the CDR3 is TGTGCCACCAGCAGAGACAGGGGGCACACTGAAGCTTTCTTT.

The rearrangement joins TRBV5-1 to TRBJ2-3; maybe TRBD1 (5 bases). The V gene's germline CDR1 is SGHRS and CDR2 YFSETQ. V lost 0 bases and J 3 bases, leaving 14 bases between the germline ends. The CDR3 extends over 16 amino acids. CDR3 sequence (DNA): TGCGCCAGCAGCTTGGCCGTAGGGGCGGAGACAGATACGCAGTATTTT. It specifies CASSLAVGAETDTQYF. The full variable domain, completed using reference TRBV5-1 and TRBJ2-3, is KAGVTQTPRYLIKTRGQQVTLSCSPISGHRSVSWYQQTPGQGLQFLFEYFSETQRNKGNFPGRFSGRQFSNSRSEMNVSTLELGDSALYLCASSLAVGAETDTQYFGPGTRLTVL.

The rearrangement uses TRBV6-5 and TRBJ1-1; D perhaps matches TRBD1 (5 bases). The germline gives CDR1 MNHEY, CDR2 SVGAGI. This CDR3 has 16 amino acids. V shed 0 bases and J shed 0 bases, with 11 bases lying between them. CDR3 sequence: CASSYSPGPMNTEAFF. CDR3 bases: TGTGCCAGCAGTTACTCACCGGGACCCATGAACACTGAAGCTTTCTTT.

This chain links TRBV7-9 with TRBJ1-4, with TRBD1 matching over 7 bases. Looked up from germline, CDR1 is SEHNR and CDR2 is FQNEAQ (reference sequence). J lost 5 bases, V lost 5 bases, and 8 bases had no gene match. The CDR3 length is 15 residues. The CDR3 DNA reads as TGTGCCAGCAGCCTAATCACGACAGGGAATGAAAAACTGTTTTTT. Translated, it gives CASSLITTGNEKLFF.

As DNA, the CDR3 is TGTGCCAGCAGCGCCCAGGGTACTATAACTAATGAAAAACTGTTTTTT. As protein: CASSAQGTITNEKLFF. The V gene is TRBV7-2, the J gene TRBJ1-4; TRBD1 might be the D (5 bases). Germline CDR1 reads SGHTA; CDR2 reads FQGNSA. This CDR3 contains 16 residues. Trimming took 5 bases from V and 1 from J, leaving 14 bases between them. Variable domain in full (rest from reference TRBV7-2 and TRBJ1-4): GAGVSQSPSNKVTEKGKDVELRCDPISGHTALYWYRQSLGQGLEFLIYFQGNSAPDKSGLPSDRFSAERTGGSVSTLTIQRTQQEDSAVYLCASSAQGTITNEKLFFGSGTQLSVL.

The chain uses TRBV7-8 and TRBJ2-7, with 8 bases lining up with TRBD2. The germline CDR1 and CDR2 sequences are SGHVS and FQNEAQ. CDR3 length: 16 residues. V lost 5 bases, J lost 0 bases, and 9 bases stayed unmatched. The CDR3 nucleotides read TGTGCCAGCAGCGCCCAACTAGCGGAAAGCTCCTACGAGCAGTACTTC. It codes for CASSAQLAESSYEQYF.

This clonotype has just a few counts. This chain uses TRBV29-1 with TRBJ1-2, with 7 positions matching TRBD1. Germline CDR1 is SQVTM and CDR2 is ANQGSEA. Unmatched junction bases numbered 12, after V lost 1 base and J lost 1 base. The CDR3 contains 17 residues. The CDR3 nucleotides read TGCAGCGTTGAAGGCGATGAGACAGGGTGGGTTAACTATGGCTACACCTTC. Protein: CSVEGDETGWVNYGYTF.

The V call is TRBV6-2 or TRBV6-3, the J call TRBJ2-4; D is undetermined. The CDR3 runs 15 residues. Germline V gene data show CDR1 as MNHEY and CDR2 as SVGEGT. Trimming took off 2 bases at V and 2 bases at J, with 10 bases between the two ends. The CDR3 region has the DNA TGTGCCAGCAGTTACCGTTCCATGACCAAAAACATTCAGTACTTC. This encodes CASSYRSMTKNIQYF.

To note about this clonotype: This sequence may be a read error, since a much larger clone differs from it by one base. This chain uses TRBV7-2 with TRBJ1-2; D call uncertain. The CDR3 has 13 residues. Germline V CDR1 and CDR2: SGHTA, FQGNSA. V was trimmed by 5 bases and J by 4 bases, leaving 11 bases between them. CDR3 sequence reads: CASSVGNLYGYTF. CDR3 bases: TGTGCCAGCAGCGTCGGGAATCTCTATGGCTACACCTTC.

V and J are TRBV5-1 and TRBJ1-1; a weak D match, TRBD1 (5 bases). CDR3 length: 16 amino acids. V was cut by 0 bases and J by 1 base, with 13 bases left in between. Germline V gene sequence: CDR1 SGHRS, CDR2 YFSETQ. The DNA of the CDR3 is TGCGCCAGCAGCTTGGGATATGGGGCGTCGAACACTGAAGCTTTCTTT. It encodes CASSLGYGASNTEAFF.

CDR3 coding DNA: TGCGCCAGCAGCCAAGTGGACACGCCTAGCACAGATACGCAGTATTTT. Amino acid sequence: CASSQVDTPSTDTQYF. The chain uses TRBV4-3 and TRBJ2-3, with D perhaps TRBD1 (5 bases). The CDR3 spans 16 residues. Germline V gene sequence: CDR1 LGHNA, CDR2 YSLEER. Trimming removed 1 base at V and 0 bases at J, with 11 bases between.

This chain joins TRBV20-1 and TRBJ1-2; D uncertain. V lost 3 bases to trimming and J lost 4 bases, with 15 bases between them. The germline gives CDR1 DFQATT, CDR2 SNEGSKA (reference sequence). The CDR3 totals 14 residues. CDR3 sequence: CSASSTLKGYGYTF. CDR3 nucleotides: TGCAGTGCTAGCTCTACTTTAAAAGGCTATGGCTACACCTTC.

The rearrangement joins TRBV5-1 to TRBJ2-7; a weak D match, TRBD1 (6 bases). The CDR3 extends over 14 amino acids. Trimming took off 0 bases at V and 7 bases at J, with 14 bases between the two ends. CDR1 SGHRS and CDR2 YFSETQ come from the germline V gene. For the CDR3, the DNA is TGCGCCAGCAGCTTGGTTGGGACACGCAATGAGCAGTACTTC. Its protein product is CASSLVGTRNEQYF.

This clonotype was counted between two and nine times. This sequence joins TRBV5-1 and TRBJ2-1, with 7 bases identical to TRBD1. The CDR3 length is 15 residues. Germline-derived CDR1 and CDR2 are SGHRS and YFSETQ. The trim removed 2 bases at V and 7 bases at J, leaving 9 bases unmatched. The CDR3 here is CASSLQGLILNEQFF. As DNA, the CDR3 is TGCGCCAGCAGCTTACAGGGGCTCATTTTGAATGAGCAGTTCTTC.

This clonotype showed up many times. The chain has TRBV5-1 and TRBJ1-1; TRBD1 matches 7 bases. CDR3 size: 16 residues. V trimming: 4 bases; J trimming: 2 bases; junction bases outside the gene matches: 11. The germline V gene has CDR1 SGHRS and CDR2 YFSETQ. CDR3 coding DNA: TGCGCCAGCAGCCCAAGTTGGGGACAGATAAACACTGAAGCTTTCTTT. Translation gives CASSPSWGQINTEAFF.

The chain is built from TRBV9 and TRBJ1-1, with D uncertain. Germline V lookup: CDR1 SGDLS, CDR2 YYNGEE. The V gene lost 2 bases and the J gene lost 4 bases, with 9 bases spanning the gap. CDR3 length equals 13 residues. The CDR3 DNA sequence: TGTGCCAGCAGCGTCGGGGATGGCACTGAAGCTTTCTTT. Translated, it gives CASSVGDGTEAFF.

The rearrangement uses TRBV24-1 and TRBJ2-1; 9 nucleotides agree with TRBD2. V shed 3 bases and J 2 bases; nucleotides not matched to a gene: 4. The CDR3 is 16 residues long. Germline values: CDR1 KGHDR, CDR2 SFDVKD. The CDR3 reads CATSDTAGGTYNEQFF. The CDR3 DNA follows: TGTGCCACCAGTGATACAGCGGGAGGCACCTACAATGAGCAGTTCTTC.

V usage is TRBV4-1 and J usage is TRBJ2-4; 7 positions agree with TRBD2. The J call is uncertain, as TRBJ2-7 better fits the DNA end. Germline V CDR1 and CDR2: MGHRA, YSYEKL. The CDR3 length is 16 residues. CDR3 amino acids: CASSQIAGTGRVEQYF. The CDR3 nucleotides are TGCGCCAGCAGCCAAATTGCCGGGACTGGGAGGGTCGAGCAGTACTTC.

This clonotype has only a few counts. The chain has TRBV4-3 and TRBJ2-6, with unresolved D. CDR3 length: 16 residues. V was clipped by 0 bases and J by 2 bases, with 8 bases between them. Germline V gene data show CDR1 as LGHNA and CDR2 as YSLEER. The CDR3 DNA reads TGCGCCAGCAGCCAAGATATCACTGCTGGGGCCAACGTCCTGACTTTC. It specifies CASSQDITAGANVLTF.

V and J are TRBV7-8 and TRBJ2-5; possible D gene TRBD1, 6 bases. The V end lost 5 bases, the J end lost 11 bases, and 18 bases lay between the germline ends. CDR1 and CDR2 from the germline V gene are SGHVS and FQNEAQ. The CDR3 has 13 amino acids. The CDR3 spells CASSADRYNEQYF. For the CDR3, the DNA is TGTGCCAGCAGCGCCGACAGGTACAATGAGCAGTACTTC.

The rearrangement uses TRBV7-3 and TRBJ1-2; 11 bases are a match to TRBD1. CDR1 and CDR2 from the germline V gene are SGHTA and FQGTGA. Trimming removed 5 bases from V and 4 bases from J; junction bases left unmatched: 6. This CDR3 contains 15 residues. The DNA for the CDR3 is TGTGCCAGCAGCCCGGACAGGGGGCTTGCCTATGGCTACACCTTC. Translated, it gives CASSPDRGLAYGYTF.

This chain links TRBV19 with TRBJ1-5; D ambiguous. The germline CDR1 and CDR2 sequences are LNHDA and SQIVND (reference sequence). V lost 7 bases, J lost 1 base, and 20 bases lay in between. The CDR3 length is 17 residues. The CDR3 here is CASTTVFDSLSNQPQHF. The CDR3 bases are TGTGCCAGTACTACAGTCTTTGATTCCCTGAGCAATCAGCCCCAGCATTTT.

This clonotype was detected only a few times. The CDR3 DNA follows: TGTGCCAGCAGGTCAGGGGCTAGTCAGCCCCAGCATTTT. Amino acid sequence: CASRSGASQPQHF. This chain connects TRBV2 to TRBJ1-5; D may be TRBD1 (6 bases). Germline V gene sequence: CDR1 SNHLY, CDR2 FYNNEI. This CDR3 has 13 amino acids. V lost 6 bases, J lost 6 bases, and 12 bases lay in between.

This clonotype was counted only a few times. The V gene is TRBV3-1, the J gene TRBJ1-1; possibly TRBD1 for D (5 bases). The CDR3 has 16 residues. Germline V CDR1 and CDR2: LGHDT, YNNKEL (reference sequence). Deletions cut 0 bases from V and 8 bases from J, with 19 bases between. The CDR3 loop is CASSQDLGGTELEAFF. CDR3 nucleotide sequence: TGTGCCAGCAGCCAAGATCTTGGCGGGACGGAGCTCGAAGCTTTCTTT.

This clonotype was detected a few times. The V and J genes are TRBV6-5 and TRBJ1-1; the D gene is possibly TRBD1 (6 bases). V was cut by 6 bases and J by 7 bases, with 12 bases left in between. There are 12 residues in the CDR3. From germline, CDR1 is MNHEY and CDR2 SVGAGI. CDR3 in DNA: TGTGCCAGCAGCATGGGGGCGAATGAAGCTTTCTTT. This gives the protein CASSMGANEAFF.